The clone carrying this T cell receptor (beta chain) was counted at least ten times. CDR1 is DFQATT, CDR2 SNEGSKA, per germline (reference sequence). Germline trimming cut 5 bases from V and 4 bases from J; bases unmatched to any gene: 4. The CDR3 consists of 12 residues. The TCR beta library used iRepertoire HTBI primers with Arm-PCR amplification of CDR3. TCRdb reanalysed the multiplex PCR reads using MiXCR and keeps one entry per CDR3 protein. The sample holds under 250,000 distinct CDR3 sequences; roughly 19% are singletons and the top ten take 12%. These data belong to a study of regulatory T cells in long-lasting Graves disease. The time point here: newly diagnosed GD, antithyroid drugs for less than 3 months. PBMCs were the source of the RNA used for TCR sequencing. These sequences were also reported in another study, on T cells in Graves' hyperthyroidism and ophthalmopathy. That paper notes: Initially, a first-round RT-PCR of the TCR CDR3 employed the HTBI primer set.

The sequences come from peripheral blood mononuclear cells (PBMCs), collected at new diagnosis, from a patient treated with antithyroid drugs. The chain carries TRBV20-1 and TRBJ1-2; 7 bases are shared with TRBD1. The receptor was isolated from a woman in her thirties with Graves disease. The CDR3 bases are TGCAGTGCTGGAGGGACAGCCTATGGCTACACCTTC. The encoded protein is CSAGGTAYGYTF.